Below are 3 T cell receptor beta chains sequenced from a single sample in a study of cytomegalovirus exposure and HLA in healthy donors. Some clones are missing from TCRdb's copy, which holds only in-frame ones; the method was immunoSEQ multiplex PCR. The sample gives 100,000 to 150,000 clones, 90% to 97% of which show up once; 1.5% to 2% is in the top ten. What was sequenced was PBMCs. These receptors all stem from a man aged 18 to 29 in good health and CMV-seronegative.

The chain couples TRBV25-1 to TRBJ2-7, with TRBD1 matching over 9 bases. Unmatched junction bases numbered 9, after V lost 4 bases and J lost 2 bases. Germline CDR1 reads MGHDK; CDR2 reads SYGVNS. This CDR3 contains 16 residues. The CDR3 DNA reads as TGTGCCAGCAGTGGGTACCTAGGGACAGGGACCTACGAGCAGTACTTC. Its translation is CASSGYLGTGTYEQYF.

This rearrangement joins TRBV27 to TRBJ2-7; the match to TRBD2 covers 10 bases. Looked up from germline, CDR1 is MNHEY and CDR2 is SMNVEV (reference sequence). With V trimmed by 5 bases and J by 6 bases, 10 bases remained unmatched. This CDR3 spans 15 amino acids. This CDR3 is CASSPWTSGRGEQYF. The CDR3 region has the DNA TGTGCCAGCAGTCCTTGGACTAGCGGACGGGGCGAGCAGTACTTC.

The V gene is TRBV5-1, the J gene TRBJ2-1, with TRBD2 identical over 13 bases. The CDR3 totals 18 residues. Germline V gene sequence: CDR1 SGHRS, CDR2 YFSETQ. With 0 bases clipped from V and 9 bases from J, the junction kept 12 bases outside the gene matches. The CDR3 DNA follows: TGCGCCAGCAGCTTGGGGCCCCCTACTAGCGGGGGGGTCCGTGAGCAGTTCTTC. Translating it yields CASSLGPPTSGGVREQFF.